This passage covers 14 T cell receptor beta chains from one sample sequenced in a study of CD8+CD57+ T cells in acquired aplastic anemia. CD8+CD57+ cell expansion had been shown by flow cytometry in patients chosen for sequencing. According to the study, genomic DNA was the template for TCR beta VDJ and CDR3 profiling. TCRdb used MiXCR to reprocess the reads, holding one entry per CDR3 protein. The data show about 120,000 distinct CDR3 sequences, 45% to 60% seen once. The source material was sorted CD4+, CD8+, or CD8+CD57+ T cells (not recorded which) from PBMCs. The receptors shown here come from a human donor with aplastic anemia.

This clonotype has just a few counts. The chain employs TRBV2 and TRBJ2-5; 9 bases are shared with TRBD2. The CDR3 contains 15 residues. The V gene end was trimmed by 6 bases and the J gene end by 7 bases; junction bases not matched to a gene: 12. Germline CDR1 is SNHLY and CDR2 is FYNNEI. CDR3 DNA sequence: TGTGCCAGCAGGGAGACTAGCGGAGCCCCAGTGACCCAGTACTTC. It codes for CASRETSGAPVTQYF. Full variable domain (outside the CDR3, taken from reference TRBV2 and TRBJ2-5): EPEVTQTPSHQVTQMGQEVILRCVPISNHLYFYWYRQILGQKVEFLVSFYNNEISEKSEIFDDQFSVERPDGSNFTLKIRSTKLEDSAMYFCASRETSGAPVTQYFGPGTRLLVL.

This rearrangement joins TRBV7-8 to TRBJ2-1, with D uncertain. CDR1 and CDR2 from the germline V gene are SGHVS and FQNEAQ. CDR3 length: 15 amino acids. Between the trimmed V and J ends, which lost 4 bases and 4 bases, there was a span of 14 bases. DNA for the CDR3: TGTGCCAGCAGCTCCTCATTGGACGGATACAATGAGCAGTTCTTC. It translates to CASSSSLDGYNEQFF.

A word on this clonotype: A junction end diverges from the germline sequence, so it may reflect a read error. This chain connects TRBV2 to TRBJ2-1; 8 nucleotides line up with TRBD2. CDR3 length: 15 residues. The V gene's germline CDR1 is SNHLY and CDR2 FYNNEI. The CDR3: CASSGSGASYNGQFF. The CDR3 coding sequence is TGTGCCAGCAGCGGTAGCGGGGCCTCCTACAATGGGCAGTTCTTC.

The chain links TRBV7-2 to TRBJ1-5, with TRBD1 identical over 8 bases. V was pared by 1 base and J by 6 bases, with 5 bases of the junction left unmatched. This CDR3 spans 15 amino acids. Germline V CDR1 and CDR2: SGHTA, FQGNSA. The CDR3, as DNA: TGTGCCAGCAGCTTAGGAGGGACAGGATCTCAGCCCCAGCATTTT. Amino acids: CASSLGGTGSQPQHF.

The table lists this clonotype with a few counts. The rearrangement joins TRBV7-9 to TRBJ2-7; no firm D call. This CDR3 is built from 12 residues. Per germline, CDR1 SEHNR and CDR2 FQNEAQ (reference sequence). V lost 3 bases to trimming and J lost 6 bases, with 9 bases between them. CDR3 protein: CASSFDQSEQYF. The CDR3 nucleotides are TGTGCCAGCAGCTTTGATCAGTCCGAGCAGTACTTC. Full variable domain (missing parts from reference TRBV7-9 and TRBJ2-7): DTGVSQNPRHKITKRGQNVTFRCDPISEHNRLYWYRQTLGQGPEFLTYFQNEAQLEKSRLLSDRFSAERPKGSFSTLEIQRTEQGDSAMYLCASSFDQSEQYFGPGTRLTVT.

In the case of this clonotype: The conserved phenylalanine or tryptophan normally closing the CDR3 is absent here, so this likely arose from a read error. V usage is TRBV11-2 and J usage is TRBJ2-2; D gene unclear. Per the germline V gene, CDR1 is SGHAT and CDR2 is FQNNGV. The CDR3 consists of 15 residues. Trimming cost V 0 bases and J 8 bases, with 13 bases left between them. Written as DNA, the CDR3 is TGTGCCAGCAGCTTAGAAACGGTTAGAGCTGGGGAGCTGTTTTCT. Protein sequence: CASSLETVRAGELFS.

The rearrangement joins TRBV5-7 to TRBJ2-5, with a tentative D call TRBD2 (5 bases). TRBV5-7 qualifies as an ORF whose function is uncertain. Trimming took off 4 bases at V and 7 bases at J, with 17 bases between the two ends. The CDR3 covers 14 residues. The CDR3 nucleotides read TGTGCCAGCAGCCCTGACCTCTGGACTGGGACCCAGTACTTC. It is translated as CASSPDLWTGTQYF.

This clonotype was detected many times. The chain uses TRBV9 and TRBJ2-3, with no clear D. Per the germline V gene, CDR1 is SGDLS and CDR2 is YYNGEE. This CDR3 is built from 13 residues. V was clipped by 1 base and J by 5 bases, with 8 bases between them. The CDR3 DNA reads as TGTGCCAGCAGCGTACCAGCCGAAGATACGCAGTATTTT. It yields the protein CASSVPAEDTQYF.

The table lists this clonotype with many counts. The V gene is TRBV11-2, the J gene TRBJ2-7; 7 bases align to TRBD1. The CDR3 spans 15 residues. Trimming cost V 2 bases and J 0 bases; bases outside gene matches: 4. Germline CDR1 SGHAT, CDR2 FQNNGV. This CDR3 reads CASSLHRDSSYEQYF. CDR3 bases: TGTGCCAGCAGCTTACACCGGGACAGCTCCTACGAGCAGTACTTC.

The CDR3 sequence: CASMGERYTF. For the CDR3, the DNA is TGTGCCAGTATGGGGGAGCGCTACACCTTC. The chain is built from TRBV19 and TRBJ1-2; possible D gene TRBD1, 5 bases. The germline V gene encodes CDR1 LNHDA and CDR2 SQIVND (reference sequence). The CDR3 is 10 amino acids. V gave up 7 bases and J gave up 9 bases, with 9 bases separating them.

The rearrangement joins TRBV29-1 to TRBJ1-2, with TRBD1 as a possible D gene (5 bases). V was pared by 7 bases and J by 7 bases, with 19 bases between. The CDR3 spans 13 residues. Germline CDR1 reads SQVTM; CDR2 reads ANQGSEA. This chain's CDR3 is CSAPPDSGFGYTF. CDR3 nucleotide sequence: TGCAGCGCCCCCCCCGATTCAGGGTTTGGCTACACCTTC.

The chain has TRBV20-1 and TRBJ2-7; 7 positions agree with TRBD1. V shed 6 bases, J shed 4 bases, and the junction held 9 bases outside the gene matches. The CDR3 is made up of 13 amino acids. Germline assignment: CDR1 DFQATT and CDR2 SNEGSKA (reference sequence). The CDR3 region is CSAVDRDIYEQYF. In DNA form, the CDR3 reads TGCAGTGCCGTAGACAGGGACATTTACGAGCAGTACTTC.

For this clonotype: This CDR3 is missing its conserved last phenylalanine or tryptophan, likely due to a read error. This sequence joins TRBV10-1 and TRBJ2-7; D is unclear. V lost 5 bases, J lost 10 bases, and 12 bases lay in between. This CDR3 comprises 11 residues. Looked up from germline, CDR1 is WNHNN and CDR2 is SYGVQD (reference sequence). The DNA for the CDR3 is TGCGCCAGCAGTCCTGGGAAGGTCCAGTACCTC. Amino acids: CASSPGKVQYL.

The V gene is TRBV15, the J gene TRBJ2-3; D is uncertain. The germline gives CDR1 LNHNV, CDR2 YYDKDF (reference sequence). This CDR3 has 16 residues. V was clipped by 1 base and J by 2 bases, with 13 bases between them. CDR3 sequence reads: CATSRVVGLYTDTQYF. The CDR3 DNA follows: TGTGCCACCAGCAGAGTGGTAGGGCTCTACACAGATACGCAGTATTTT. Full variable domain (remainder filled in from reference TRBV15 and TRBJ2-3): DAMVIQNPRYQVTQFGKPVTLSCSQTLNHNVMYWYQQKSSQAPKLLFHYYDKDFNNEADTPDNFQSRRPNTSFCFLDIRSPGLGDTAMYLCATSRVVGLYTDTQYFGPGTRLTVL.